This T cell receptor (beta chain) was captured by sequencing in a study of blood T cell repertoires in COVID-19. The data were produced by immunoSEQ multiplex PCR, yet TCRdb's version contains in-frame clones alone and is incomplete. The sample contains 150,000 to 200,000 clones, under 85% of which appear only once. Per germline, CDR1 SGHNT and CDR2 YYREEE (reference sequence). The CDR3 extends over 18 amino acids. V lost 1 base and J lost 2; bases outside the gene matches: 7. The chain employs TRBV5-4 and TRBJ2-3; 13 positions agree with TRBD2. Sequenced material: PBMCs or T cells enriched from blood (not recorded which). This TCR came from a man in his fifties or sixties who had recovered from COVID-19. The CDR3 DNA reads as TGTGCCAGCAGCTTGTCGCGACTAGCGGGGGGCCTCACAGATACGCAGTATTTT. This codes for CASSLSRLAGGLTDTQYF.